The sequence of this T cell receptor beta chain was determined in a study of blood T cell repertoires in COVID-19. Whole-study context: COVID-19 samples from acute and convalescent phases originated in the United States, Italy and Spain.

CDR3 size: 15 residues. Germline values: CDR1 MDHEN, CDR2 SYDVKM. With V trimmed by 1 base and J by 4 bases, 5 bases remained unmatched. The protocol was immunoSEQ multiplex PCR, while the TCRdb copy is restricted to in-frame clones and leaves out a portion. The profile covers under 300,000 clones, with approximately 88% appearing a single time and roughly 3% taken by the ten largest. Participants, about 18 to 100 years old, spanned about two dozen US areas. Within the 2 weeks before study entry, each person in the exposed group met a COVID-19 case. This sequence originates from a woman in her thirties or forties who had been exposed to COVID-19. Material for sequencing was PBMCs or T cells enriched from blood (not recorded which). The rearrangement joins TRBV28 to TRBJ1-2; 8 nucleotides align to TRBD1. The CDR3 spells CASSLFGQGGYGYTF. CDR3 in DNA: TGTGCCAGCAGTTTATTTGGACAGGGTGGCTATGGCTACACCTTC.